This is a list of T cell receptor beta chains from one sample in a study of T cell repertoires in cytomegalovirus infection. TCRdb used MiXCR to reprocess the reads, holding one entry per CDR3 protein. The table includes some 920,000 distinct CDR3 sequences, roughly 30% detected once. Their cognate antigens are unknown. Sequenced material: cultured CD8+ T cells from PBMCs, taken from culture after CMV antigen stimulation. These receptors were collected from a human donor in good health (CMV status not recorded). Some clones in this sample may be carry-over from other donors' samples. Both conserved end residues are part of each CDR3. Each record gives: V gene, J gene, D gene, clone size, CDR3 protein, CDR3 DNA. A D gene is named only where the DNA matches it firmly. Expanded clones are given a class, and other clones once, few, many or no size at all.

TRBV28	TRBJ1-5	-	-	CASSSIDSNQPQHF	TGTGCCAGCAGTTCCATCGATAGCAATCAGCCCCAGCATTTT
TRBV4-1	TRBJ2-1	-	-	CASSRVGDNEQFF	TGCGCCAGCAGCCGAGTAGGGGACAATGAGCAGTTCTTC
TRBV24-1	TRBJ1-5	-	-	CATSDFSNQPQHF	TGTGCCACCAGTGATTTCTCCAATCAGCCCCAGCATTTT
TRBV6-5	TRBJ2-7	-	-	CASSYSTGSHEQYF	TGTGCCAGCAGTTACTCGACAGGTAGCCACGAGCAGTACTTC
TRBV7-9	TRBJ2-1	-	-	CASSLLLSDSDEQFF	TGTGCCAGCAGCCTTCTCCTCTCGGACTCAGATGAGCAGTTCTTC
TRBV12-3/TRBV12-4	TRBJ1-1	TRBD1	many	CASRGTGRVTEAFF	TGTGCCAGCAGGGGGACAGGGAGGGTCACTGAAGCTTTCTTT
TRBV11-2	TRBJ1-1	-	-	CASREASAEAFF	TGTGCCAGCAGAGAGGCCAGCGCTGAAGCTTTCTTT
TRBV6-6	TRBJ1-6	-	few	CASSYAEGLRGDSPLHF	TGTGCCAGCAGTTACGCGGAGGGGTTGAGGGGGGATTCACCCCTCCACTTT
TRBV7-6	TRBJ2-3	-	many	CASSPIKSTDTQYF	TGTGCCAGCAGCCCCATTAAGAGCACAGATACGCAGTATTTT
TRBV10-1	TRBJ2-3	-	-	CASSDGGLTDTQYF	TGCGCCAGCAGCGACGGGGGATTAACAGATACGCAGTATTTT
TRBV27	TRBJ2-7	-	few	CASRDTGTSYEQYF	TGTGCCAGCAGAGATACAGGGACCTCCTACGAGCAGTACTTC